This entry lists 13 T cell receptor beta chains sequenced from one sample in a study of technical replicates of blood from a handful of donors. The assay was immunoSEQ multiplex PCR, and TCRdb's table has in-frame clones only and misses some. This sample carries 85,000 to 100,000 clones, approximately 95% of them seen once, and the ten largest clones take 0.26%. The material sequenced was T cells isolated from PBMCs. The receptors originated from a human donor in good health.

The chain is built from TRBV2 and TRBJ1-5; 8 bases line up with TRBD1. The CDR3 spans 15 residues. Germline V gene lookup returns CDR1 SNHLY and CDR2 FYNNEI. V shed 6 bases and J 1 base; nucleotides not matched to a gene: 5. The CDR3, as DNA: TGTGCCAGCAGCCCTCAGGGGGCAAGCAATCAGCCCCAGCATTTT. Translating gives CASSPQGASNQPQHF.

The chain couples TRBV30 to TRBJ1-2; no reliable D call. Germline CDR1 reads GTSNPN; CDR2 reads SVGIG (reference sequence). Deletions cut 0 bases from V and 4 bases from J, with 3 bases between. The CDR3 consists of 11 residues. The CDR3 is CAWSVSYGYTF. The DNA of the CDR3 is TGTGCCTGGAGTGTCAGCTATGGCTACACCTTC.

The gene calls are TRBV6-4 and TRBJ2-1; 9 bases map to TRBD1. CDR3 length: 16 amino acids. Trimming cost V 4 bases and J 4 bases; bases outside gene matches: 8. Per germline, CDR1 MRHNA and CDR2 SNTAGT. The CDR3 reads CASSVQPGTGYNEQFF. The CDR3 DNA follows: TGTGCCAGCAGTGTTCAGCCCGGGACAGGGTACAATGAGCAGTTCTTC.

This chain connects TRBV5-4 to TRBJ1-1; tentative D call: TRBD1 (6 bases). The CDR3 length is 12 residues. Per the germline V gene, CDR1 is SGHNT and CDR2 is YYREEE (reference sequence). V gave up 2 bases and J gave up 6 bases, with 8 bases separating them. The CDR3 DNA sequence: TGTGCCAGCAGCTTCACAGGGTCTGAAGCTTTCTTT. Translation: CASSFTGSEAFF.

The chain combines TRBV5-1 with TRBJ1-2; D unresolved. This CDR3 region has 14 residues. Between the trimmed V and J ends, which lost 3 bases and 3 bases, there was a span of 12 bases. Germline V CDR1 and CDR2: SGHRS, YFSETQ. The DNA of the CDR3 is TGCGCCAGCAGCTCGATACCGGGAGACTATGGCTACACCTTC. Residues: CASSSIPGDYGYTF.

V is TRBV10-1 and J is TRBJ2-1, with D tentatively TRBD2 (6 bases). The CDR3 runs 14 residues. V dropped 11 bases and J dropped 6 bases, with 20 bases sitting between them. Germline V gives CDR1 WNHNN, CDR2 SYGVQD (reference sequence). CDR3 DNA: TGCGCCGCCAGCCAGTTCGGGAGCGGCAATGAGCAGTTCTTC. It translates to CAASQFGSGNEQFF.

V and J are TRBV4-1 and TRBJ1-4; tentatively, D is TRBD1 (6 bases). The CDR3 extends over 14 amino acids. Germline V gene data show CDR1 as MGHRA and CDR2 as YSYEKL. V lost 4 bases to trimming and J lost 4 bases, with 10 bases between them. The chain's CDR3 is CASSRKGDNEKLFF. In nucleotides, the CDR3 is TGCGCCAGCAGCCGAAAGGGGGATAATGAAAAACTGTTTTTT.

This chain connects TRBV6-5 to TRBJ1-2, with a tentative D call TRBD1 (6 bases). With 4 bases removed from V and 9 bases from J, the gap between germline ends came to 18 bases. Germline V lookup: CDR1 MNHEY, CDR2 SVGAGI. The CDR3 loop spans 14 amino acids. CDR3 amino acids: CASSSRDMRVSYTF. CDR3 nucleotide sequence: TGTGCCAGCAGTTCAAGGGACATGCGAGTTAGCTACACCTTC.

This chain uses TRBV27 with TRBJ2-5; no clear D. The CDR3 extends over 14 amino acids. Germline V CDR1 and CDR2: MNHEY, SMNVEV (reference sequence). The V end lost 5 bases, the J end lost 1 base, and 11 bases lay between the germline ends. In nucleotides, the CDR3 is TGTGCCAGCAGTCTTAAGGAGTCCCAAGAGACCCAGTACTTC. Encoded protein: CASSLKESQETQYF.

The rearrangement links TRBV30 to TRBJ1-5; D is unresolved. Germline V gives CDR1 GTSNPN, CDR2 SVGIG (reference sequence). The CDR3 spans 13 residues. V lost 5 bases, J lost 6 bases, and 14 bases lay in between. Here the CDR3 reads CAWAGITGQPQHF. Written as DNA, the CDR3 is TGTGCCTGGGCCGGGATCACCGGTCAGCCCCAGCATTTT.

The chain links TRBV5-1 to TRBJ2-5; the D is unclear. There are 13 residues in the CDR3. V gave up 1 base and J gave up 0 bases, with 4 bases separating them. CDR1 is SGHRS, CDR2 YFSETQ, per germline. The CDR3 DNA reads TGCGCCAGCAGCTTGACACACCAAGAGACCCAGTACTTC. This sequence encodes CASSLTHQETQYF.

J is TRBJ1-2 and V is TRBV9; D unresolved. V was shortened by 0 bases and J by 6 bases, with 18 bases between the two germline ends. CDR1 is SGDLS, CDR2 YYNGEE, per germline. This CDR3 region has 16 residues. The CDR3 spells CASSVAGGVLKDGYTF. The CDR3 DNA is TGTGCCAGCAGCGTAGCGGGAGGTGTATTGAAGGATGGCTACACCTTC.

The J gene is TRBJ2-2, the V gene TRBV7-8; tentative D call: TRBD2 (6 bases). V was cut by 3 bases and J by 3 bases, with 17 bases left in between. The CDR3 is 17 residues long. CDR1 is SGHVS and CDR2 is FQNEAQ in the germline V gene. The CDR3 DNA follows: TGTGCCAGCAGCTTGGTTTTTAGCGGTCGTGACACCGGGGAGCTGTTTTTT. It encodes CASSLVFSGRDTGELFF.